This T cell receptor beta chain was identified in a study of blood T cell repertoires in COVID-19. CDR3 size: 21 residues. Profiling relied on immunoSEQ multiplex PCR, and the TCRdb table lists in-frame clones only, not all of them. Among around 380,000 clones listed, more than 75% were seen once. In this sample, this clone turned up a few times. Sequenced material: peripheral blood. The rearrangement joins TRBV12-2 to TRBJ2-1; the listed D gene, TRBD2, was not tested against the DNA. TRBV12-2 corresponds to a pseudogene. The sequence was obtained from a human donor with acute or convalescent COVID-19. The donor label of this sample is uncertain. The CDR3 is CASRLVSPGTSGRRSYNEQFF. In nucleotides, the CDR3 is TGTGCAAGTCGCTTAGTATCTCCCGGGACTAGCGGGAGACGGTCCTACAATGAGCAGTTCTTC.